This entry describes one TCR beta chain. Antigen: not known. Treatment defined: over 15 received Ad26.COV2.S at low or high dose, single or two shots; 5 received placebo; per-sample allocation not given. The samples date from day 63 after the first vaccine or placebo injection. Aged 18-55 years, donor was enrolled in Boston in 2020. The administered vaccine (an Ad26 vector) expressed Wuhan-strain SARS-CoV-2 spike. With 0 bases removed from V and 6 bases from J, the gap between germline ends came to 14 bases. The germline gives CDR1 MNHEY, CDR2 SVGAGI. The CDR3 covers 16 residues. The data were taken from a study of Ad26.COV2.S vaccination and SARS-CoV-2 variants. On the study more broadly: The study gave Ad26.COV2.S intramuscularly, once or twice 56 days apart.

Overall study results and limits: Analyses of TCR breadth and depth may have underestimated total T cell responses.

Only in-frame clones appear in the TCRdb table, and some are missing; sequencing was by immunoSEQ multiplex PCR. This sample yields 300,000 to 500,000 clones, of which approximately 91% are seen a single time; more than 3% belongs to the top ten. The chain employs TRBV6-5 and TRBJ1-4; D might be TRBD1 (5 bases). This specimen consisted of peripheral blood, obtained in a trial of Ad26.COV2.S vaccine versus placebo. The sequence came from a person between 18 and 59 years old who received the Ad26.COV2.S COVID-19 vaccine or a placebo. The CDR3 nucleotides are TGTGCCAGCAGTTACTCGAGCGGGACGGACTATGAAAAACTGTTTTTT. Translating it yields CASSYSSGTDYEKLFF.